This T cell receptor beta chain originates from a study of OX40 agonist ivuxolimab in advanced cancers. For the study at large: The patients' treatment was ivuxolimab, an agonistic anti-OX40 (CD134) antibody. Partial responses were observed in three patients, of whom one had hepatocellular carcinoma and two had cutaneous melanoma.

Systemic immunosuppression or a history of autoimmune disease excluded patients. V dropped 2 bases and J dropped 0 bases, with 17 bases sitting between them. The CDR3 sequence is 17 residues long. The germline V gene encodes CDR1 KGHSH and CDR2 LQKENI. This table comes from immunoSEQ multiplex PCR, and its TCRdb copy is limited to in-frame clones, with some not included. This sample has some 66,000 clones, with around 85% found just once. This clone was recorded once. The antigen remains undetermined. Study-wide results and caveats: By week 6 at 0.1 to 3.0 mg/kg, blood CD4+ and CD8+ T cells had expanded clonally.

The V gene is TRBV18, the J gene TRBJ2-7, with TRBD2 as a possible D gene (6 bases). This receptor was taken from an adult with an advanced solid tumor such as melanoma, head and neck, liver or kidney cancer. This material consisted of CD4+ or CD8+ T cells sorted from blood, taken in a trial of the OX40 agonist ivuxolimab. The CDR3 region has the DNA TGTGCCAGCTCACCAAAAGTCGGCGGGACGAGCTCCTACGAGCAGTACTTC. Encoded protein: CASSPKVGGTSSYEQYF.